A single sample gave rise to the 27 T cell receptor beta chains below, sequenced in a study of T cell changes during pregnancy in multiple sclerosis. Sequencing was performed with immunoSEQ multiplex PCR; in TCRdb, only in-frame clones are kept and a portion is missing. This table holds about 61,000 clones, more than 80% found once. The sample was peripheral blood, taken in the first trimester of pregnancy. The source of these receptors is a female donor in good health, enrolled as a control in a pregnancy study.

This sequence joins TRBV11-3 and TRBJ1-1, with D possibly matching TRBD1 (5 bases). The CDR3 runs 14 residues. Trimming stripped 4 bases from V and 1 base from J, with 10 bases between. Germline V gene lookup returns CDR1 SGHNT and CDR2 YENEEA. CDR3 sequence: CASSSRVPNTEAFF. The DNA for the CDR3 is TGTGCCAGCAGCTCCAGGGTTCCGAACACTGAAGCTTTCTTT.

Only one count was recorded for this clone. Here the CDR3 DNA reads TGTGCCAGCAGTGCCTCTTCAGGGGCTACTGAAGCTTTCTTT. Amino acids: CASSASSGATEAFF. This chain connects TRBV6-1 to TRBJ1-1; tentative D call: TRBD1 (6 bases). V was pared by 4 bases and J by 5 bases, with 14 bases between. Germline-derived CDR1 and CDR2 are MNHNS and SASEGT. CDR3 length: 14 amino acids.

The DNA for the CDR3 is TGTGCCAGCAGCGCGGACAGGGCCACTAATGAAAAACTGTTTTTT. It specifies CASSADRATNEKLFF. The chain is built from TRBV7-2 and TRBJ1-4; 8 bases agree with TRBD1. With V trimmed by 5 bases and J by 2 bases, 4 bases remained unmatched. The V gene's germline CDR1 is SGHTA and CDR2 FQGNSA. The CDR3 has 15 residues.

V and J are TRBV6-4 and TRBJ1-5, with D possibly matching TRBD1 (5 bases). The V and J ends lost 2 bases and 4 bases respectively, with 12 bases between them. The CDR3 covers 15 residues. Germline-derived CDR1 and CDR2 are MRHNA and SNTAGT. CDR3 region: CASSDRDSLNQPQHF. CDR3 DNA: TGTGCCAGCAGTGACCGGGACTCACTAAATCAGCCCCAGCATTTT.

The chain is built from TRBV29-1 and TRBJ1-5, with D possibly TRBD1 on 6 matching bases. Germline CDR1 reads SQVTM; CDR2 reads ANQGSEA. Trimming pared 6 bases from V and 2 bases from J, leaving 14 bases between. The CDR3 has 14 amino acids. CDR3 in amino acids: CSVKTGPGNQPQHF. Written as DNA, the CDR3 is TGCAGCGTAAAGACAGGCCCCGGCAATCAGCCCCAGCATTTT. Filled out from reference TRBV29-1 and TRBJ1-5, the complete variable domain reads SAVISQKPSRDICQRGTSLTIQCQVDSQVTMMFWYRQQPGQSLTLIATANQGSEATYESGFVIDKFPISRPNLTFSTLTVSNMSPEDSSIYLCSVKTGPGNQPQHFGDGTRLSIL.

The V and J genes are TRBV19 and TRBJ2-1, with D possibly matching TRBD1 (5 bases). The CDR3 totals 14 residues. Trimming removed 7 bases from V and 4 bases from J, with 14 bases in between. Looked up from germline, CDR1 is LNHDA and CDR2 is SQIVND (reference sequence). The DNA of the CDR3 is TGTGCCAGTACCCTAACTCAGGGATACAATGAGCAGTTCTTC. Protein sequence: CASTLTQGYNEQFF.

The chain joins TRBV6-4 to TRBJ1-1, with TRBD1 as a possible D gene (5 bases). V was trimmed by 9 bases and J by 7 bases, leaving 33 bases between them. Germline-derived CDR1 and CDR2 are MRHNA and SNTAGT. The CDR3 covers 18 residues. CDR3 residues: CARPNHFVTGRDQFEAFF. In DNA form, the CDR3 reads TGTGCCAGGCCGAACCATTTTGTGACGGGCAGGGATCAGTTTGAAGCTTTCTTT.

J is TRBJ2-7 and V is TRBV30; 7 bases map to TRBD2. CDR3 size: 14 residues. Germline CDR1 reads GTSNPN; CDR2 reads SVGIG (reference sequence). V shed 7 bases and J 3 bases; nucleotides not matched to a gene: 12. The CDR3 is CASVGGGRGYEQYF. The CDR3 coding sequence is TGTGCCTCCGTGGGGGGGGGTAGGGGCTACGAGCAGTACTTC.

This clone was counted a single time. The chain is built from TRBV6-6 and TRBJ1-1; no clear D. Looked up from germline, CDR1 is MNHNY and CDR2 is SVGAGI (reference sequence). V lost 6 bases, J lost 8 bases, and 16 bases lay in between. The CDR3 is made up of 13 amino acids. Here the CDR3 reads CASSYGLDTEAFF. CDR3 DNA: TGTGCCAGCAGCTATGGACTGGATACGGAAGCTTTCTTT.

V gene TRBV11-2 combines with J gene TRBJ2-7; 13 bases fit TRBD2. The ends lost 9 bases at V and 2 bases at J; junction bases unmatched: 1. Germline V lookup: CDR1 SGHAT, CDR2 FQNNGV. The CDR3 consists of 13 residues. The CDR3 nucleotides are TGTGCCAGTGGACTAGCGGGGGCCTACGAGCAGTACTTC. Translating it yields CASGLAGAYEQYF. Full variable domain (remainder filled in from reference TRBV11-2 and TRBJ2-7): EAGVAQSPRYKIIEKRQSVAFWCNPISGHATLYWYQQILGQGPKLLIQFQNNGVVDDSQLPKDRFSAERLKGVDSTLKIQPAKLEDSAVYLCASGLAGAYEQYFGPGTRLTVT.

This chain uses TRBV7-9 with TRBJ2-7; D may be TRBD1 (7 bases). This CDR3 contains 14 residues. With 5 bases removed from V and 2 bases from J, the gap between germline ends came to 13 bases. CDR1 and CDR2 from the germline V gene are SEHNR and FQNEAQ (reference sequence). For the CDR3, the DNA is TGTGCCAGCAGCCCGACAGGGAGGCCCTACGAGCAGTACTTC. Translating gives CASSPTGRPYEQYF.

The gene calls are TRBV7-8 and TRBJ2-1, with 8 bases lining up with TRBD2. Unmatched junction bases numbered 3, after V lost 0 bases and J lost 8 bases. The CDR3 totals 14 residues. CDR1 and CDR2 from the germline V gene are SGHVS and FQNEAQ. CDR3: CASSLARRGDEQFF. Here the CDR3 DNA reads TGTGCCAGCAGCTTAGCGCGGCGGGGGGATGAGCAGTTCTTC.

The gene calls are TRBV7-8 and TRBJ2-5; D is unclear. Trimming removed 1 base from V and 3 bases from J, with 9 bases in between. CDR1 is SGHVS and CDR2 is FQNEAQ in the germline V gene. The length of the CDR3 is 14 residues. Written as DNA, the CDR3 is TGTGCCAGCAGCTTAGGCACTTTTAAAGAGACCCAGTACTTC. Its protein product is CASSLGTFKETQYF. The full variable domain, completed using reference TRBV7-8 and TRBJ2-5, is GAGVSQSPRYKVAKRGQDVALRCDPISGHVSLFWYQQALGQGPEFLTYFQNEAQLDKSGLPSDRFFAERPEGSVSTLKIQRTQQEDSAVYLCASSLGTFKETQYFGPGTRLLVL.

The CDR3 is CASSQVELAGGIDTQYF. As DNA, the CDR3 is TGCGCCAGCAGCCAAGTAGAACTAGCGGGGGGGATAGATACGCAGTATTTT. J is TRBJ2-3 and V is TRBV4-1; 13 positions agree with TRBD2. Unmatched junction bases numbered 6, after V lost 1 base and J lost 5 bases. The CDR3 is made up of 17 amino acids. From germline, CDR1 is MGHRA and CDR2 YSYEKL.

The J gene is TRBJ1-3, the V gene TRBV5-1, with TRBD1 identical over 8 bases. J gave up 0 bases and V 4 bases, and 9 bases lay outside the gene matches. CDR1 SGHRS and CDR2 YFSETQ come from the germline V gene. The CDR3 loop spans 17 amino acids. CDR3 in amino acids: CASSIGQGQASGNTIYF. As DNA, the CDR3 is TGCGCCAGCAGCATAGGACAGGGCCAAGCCTCTGGAAACACCATATATTTT.

The J gene is TRBJ2-7, the V gene TRBV7-9, with D maybe TRBD1 (6 bases). The CDR3 covers 16 residues. V gave up 4 bases and J gave up 0 bases, with 16 bases separating them. The V gene's germline CDR1 is SEHNR and CDR2 FQNEAQ (reference sequence). The CDR3 loop reads CASSSPGHRSSYEQYF. The CDR3 DNA reads as TGTGCCAGCAGCTCTCCGGGACACAGGAGCTCCTACGAGCAGTACTTC.

The chain carries TRBV7-8 and TRBJ2-5; the match to TRBD1 covers 8 bases. The end of the DNA aligns better with TRBJ2-7, so the J call may be wrong. The germline gives CDR1 SGHVS, CDR2 FQNEAQ. This CDR3 is 15 amino acids long. The CDR3 DNA sequence: TGTGCCAGCAGCGCGAGGACAGGGAGCACCTACGAGCAGTACTTC. This translates into CASSARTGSTYEQYF.

The chain employs TRBV5-4 and TRBJ1-4; D remains unclear. CDR1 is SGHNT, CDR2 YYREEE, per germline (reference sequence). V was trimmed by 3 bases and J by 7 bases, leaving 13 bases between them. The CDR3 has 14 residues. The DNA of the CDR3 is TGTGCCAGCAGCTCACCGGGAGGAGGTGAAAAACTGTTTTTT. Encoded protein: CASSSPGGGEKLFF. The full variable domain, its missing parts supplied by reference TRBV5-4 and TRBJ1-4, is ETGVTQSPTHLIKTRGQQVTLRCSSQSGHNTVSWYQQALGQGPQFIFQYYREEENGRGNFPPRFSGLQFPNYSSELNVNALELDDSALYLCASSSPGGGEKLFFGSGTQLSVL.

The chain joins TRBV18 to TRBJ1-2; no definite D call. The CDR3 runs 13 residues. Germline V gene sequence: CDR1 KGHSH, CDR2 LQKENI. The ends were cut back, 3 bases at V and 0 bases at J, with 5 bases in the middle. The CDR3 DNA is TGTGCCAGCTCACCGGCCCCTAACTATGGCTACACCTTC. Translated: CASSPAPNYGYTF.

V and J are TRBV11-3 and TRBJ2-1; 7 bases agree with TRBD2. With 7 bases clipped from V and 3 bases from J, the junction kept 12 bases outside the gene matches. CDR1 and CDR2 from the germline V gene are SGHNT and YENEEA. This CDR3 spans 16 amino acids. This CDR3 reads CASKGGAGLFYNEQFF. For the CDR3, the DNA is TGTGCCAGCAAAGGTGGAGCGGGGCTCTTCTACAATGAGCAGTTCTTC.

V is TRBV21-1 and J is TRBJ2-7; the D call TRBD1 from the table was never checked on the DNA. TRBV21-1 is annotated as a pseudogene. CDR3 length equals 16 residues. The CDR3 here is CASIHRGPGSSYEQYF. CDR3 nucleotides: TGTGCCAGCATCCACAGGGGACCCGGATCTTCCTACGAGCAGTACTTC.

The chain uses TRBV18 and TRBJ2-7; TRBD2 might be the D (5 bases). Germline V gene data show CDR1 as KGHSH and CDR2 as LQKENI. The CDR3 totals 12 residues. With 3 bases removed from V and 6 bases from J, the gap between germline ends came to 9 bases. CDR3 amino acids: CASSPDSGEQYF. Written as DNA, the CDR3 is TGTGCCAGCTCACCGGACTCAGGCGAGCAGTACTTC. The entire variable domain, with the rest obtained from reference TRBV18 and TRBJ2-7, is as follows: NAGVMQNPRHLVRRRGQEARLRCSPMKGHSHVYWYRQLPEEGLKFMVYLQKENIIDESGMPKERFSAEFPKEGPSILRIQQVVRGDSAAYFCASSPDSGEQYFGPGTRLTVT.

This chain connects TRBV5-5 to TRBJ2-3; 7 bases line up with TRBD1. The CDR3 length is 14 residues. V lost 5 bases, J lost 3 bases, and 6 bases stayed unmatched. Germline V gene sequence: CDR1 SGHKS, CDR2 YYEKEE (reference sequence). The CDR3 sequence is CASRRQGWTDTQYF. The CDR3 DNA reads as TGTGCCAGCAGGCGACAGGGTTGGACAGATACGCAGTATTTT.

The chain links TRBV11-2 to TRBJ1-2; TRBD1 matches 7 bases. J was trimmed by 4 bases and V by 5 bases; bases with no gene match: 10. The CDR3 runs to 15 residues. Germline values: CDR1 SGHAT, CDR2 FQNNGV. CDR3 protein: CASSDYSQGGYGYTF. As DNA, the CDR3 is TGTGCCAGCAGCGATTATTCTCAGGGGGGCTATGGCTACACCTTC.

Judged by abundance, this clone is medium-sized. The rearrangement joins TRBV30 to TRBJ2-2; 12 bases fit TRBD2. Losses at the gene ends were 8 bases for V and 5 bases for J; bases not matched to a gene: 12. This CDR3 has 16 residues. CDR1 GTSNPN and CDR2 SVGIG come from the germline V gene (reference sequence). The DNA for the CDR3 is TGTGCCCGAAAAACTAGCGGGGGGATTTATACCGGGGAGCTGTTTTTT. The encoded protein is CARKTSGGIYTGELFF.

This chain connects TRBV5-1 to TRBJ1-5; D not resolved. The length of the CDR3 is 12 residues. CDR1 SGHRS and CDR2 YFSETQ come from the germline V gene. V gave up 5 bases and J gave up 0 bases, with 3 bases separating them. CDR3 coding DNA: TGCGCCAGCAGTTATAGCAATCAGCCCCAGCATTTT. This codes for CASSYSNQPQHF.

The sample holds a few counts of this clone. The chain joins TRBV5-1 to TRBJ1-5, with a tentative D call TRBD1 (5 bases). The CDR3 contains 15 residues. CDR1 and CDR2 from the germline V gene are SGHRS and YFSETQ. Trimming cost V 5 bases and J 1 base, with 13 bases left between them. The CDR3 loop reads CASRLEGSSNQPQHF. For the CDR3, the DNA is TGCGCCAGCAGACTGGAGGGGTCGAGCAATCAGCCCCAGCATTTT.